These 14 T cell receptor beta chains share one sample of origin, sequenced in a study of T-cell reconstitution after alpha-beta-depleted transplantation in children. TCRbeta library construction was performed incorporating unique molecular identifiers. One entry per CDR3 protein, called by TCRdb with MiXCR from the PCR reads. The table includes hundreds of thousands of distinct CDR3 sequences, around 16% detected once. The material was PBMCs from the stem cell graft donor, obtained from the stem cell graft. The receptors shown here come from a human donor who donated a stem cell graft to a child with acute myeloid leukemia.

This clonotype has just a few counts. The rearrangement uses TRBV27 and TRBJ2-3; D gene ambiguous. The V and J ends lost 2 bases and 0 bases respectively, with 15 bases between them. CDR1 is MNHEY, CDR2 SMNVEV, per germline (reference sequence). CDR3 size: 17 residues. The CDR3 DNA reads TGTGCCAGCAGTTTAAGTCGGTTCGATACTAGCACAGATACGCAGTATTTT. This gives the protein CASSLSRFDTSTDTQYF.

The CDR3: CAWSTSGGVFYNEQFF. The CDR3 coding sequence is TGTGCCTGGAGTACTAGCGGGGGGGTCTTTTACAATGAGCAGTTCTTC. The chain recombines TRBV30 with TRBJ2-1; 13 bases are a match to TRBD2. Germline V gene data show CDR1 as GTSNPN and CDR2 as SVGIG (reference sequence). After removal of 2 bases from V and 4 bases from J, the junction contained 5 bases not matched to a gene. This CDR3 contains 16 residues. Looking up the rest from reference TRBV30 and TRBJ2-1 gives the full variable domain: SQTIHQWPATLVQPVGSPLSLECTVEGTSNPNLYWYRQAAGRGLQLLFYSVGIGQISSEVPQNLSASRPQDRQFILSSKKLLLSDSGFYLCAWSTSGGVFYNEQFFGPGTRLTVL.

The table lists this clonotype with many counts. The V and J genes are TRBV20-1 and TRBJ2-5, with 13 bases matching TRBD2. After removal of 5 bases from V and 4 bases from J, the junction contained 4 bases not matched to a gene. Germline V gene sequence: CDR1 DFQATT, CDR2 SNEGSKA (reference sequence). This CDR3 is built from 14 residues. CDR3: CSAVLAGGGETQYF. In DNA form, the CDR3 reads TGCAGTGCTGTACTAGCGGGGGGGGGAGAGACCCAGTACTTC.

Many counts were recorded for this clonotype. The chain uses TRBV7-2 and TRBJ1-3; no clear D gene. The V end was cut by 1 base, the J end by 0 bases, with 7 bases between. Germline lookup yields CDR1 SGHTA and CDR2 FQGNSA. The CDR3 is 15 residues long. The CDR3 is CASSLVAASGNTIYF. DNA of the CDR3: TGTGCCAGCAGCTTAGTAGCAGCCTCTGGAAACACCATATATTTT.

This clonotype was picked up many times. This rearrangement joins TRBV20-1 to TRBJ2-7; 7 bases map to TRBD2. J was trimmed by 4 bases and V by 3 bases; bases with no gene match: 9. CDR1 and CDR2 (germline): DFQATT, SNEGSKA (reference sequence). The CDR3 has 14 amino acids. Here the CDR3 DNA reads TGCAGTGCTAGCGAGACGGGAGGCGCTTACGAGCAGTACTTC. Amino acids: CSASETGGAYEQYF.

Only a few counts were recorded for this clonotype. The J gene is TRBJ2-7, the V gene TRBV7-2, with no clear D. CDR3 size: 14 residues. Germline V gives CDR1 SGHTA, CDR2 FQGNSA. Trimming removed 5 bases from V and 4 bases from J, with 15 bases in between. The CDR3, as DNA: TGTGCCAGCAGCCCACTCACGGTTTCTTACGAGCAGTACTTC. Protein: CASSPLTVSYEQYF.

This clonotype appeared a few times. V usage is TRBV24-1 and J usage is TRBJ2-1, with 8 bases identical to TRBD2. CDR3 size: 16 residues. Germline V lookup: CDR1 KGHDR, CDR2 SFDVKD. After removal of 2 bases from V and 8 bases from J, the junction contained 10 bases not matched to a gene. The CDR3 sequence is CATSDSGTSPQDEQFF. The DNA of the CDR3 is TGTGCCACCAGTGATTCCGGGACTAGTCCACAGGATGAGCAGTTCTTC.

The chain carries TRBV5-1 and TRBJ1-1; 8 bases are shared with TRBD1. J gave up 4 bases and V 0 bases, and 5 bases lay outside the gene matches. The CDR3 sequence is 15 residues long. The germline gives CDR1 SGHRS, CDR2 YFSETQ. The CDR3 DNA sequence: TGCGCCAGCAGCTTGGTCCTTGACAGGGGCACTGAAGCTTTCTTT. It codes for CASSLVLDRGTEAFF.

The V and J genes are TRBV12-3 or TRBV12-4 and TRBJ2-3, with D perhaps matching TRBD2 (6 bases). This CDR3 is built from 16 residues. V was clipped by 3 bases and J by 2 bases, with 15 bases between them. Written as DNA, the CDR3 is TGTGCCAGCAGTTTGCGGGATCAGCCGTACACAGATACGCAGTATTTT. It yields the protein CASSLRDQPYTDTQYF.

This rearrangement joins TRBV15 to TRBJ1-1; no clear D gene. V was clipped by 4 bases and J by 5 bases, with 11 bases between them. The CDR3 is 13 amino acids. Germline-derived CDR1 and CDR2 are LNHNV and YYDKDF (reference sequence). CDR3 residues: CATSMKSGTEAFF. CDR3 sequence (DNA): TGTGCCACCAGCATGAAGAGTGGGACTGAAGCTTTCTTT.

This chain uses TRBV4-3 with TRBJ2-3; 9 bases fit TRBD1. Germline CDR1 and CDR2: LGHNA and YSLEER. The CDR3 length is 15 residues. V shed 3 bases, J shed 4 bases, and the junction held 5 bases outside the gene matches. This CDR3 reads CASSQDRGFADTQYF. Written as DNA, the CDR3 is TGCGCCAGCAGCCAGGACAGGGGTTTTGCAGATACGCAGTATTTT.

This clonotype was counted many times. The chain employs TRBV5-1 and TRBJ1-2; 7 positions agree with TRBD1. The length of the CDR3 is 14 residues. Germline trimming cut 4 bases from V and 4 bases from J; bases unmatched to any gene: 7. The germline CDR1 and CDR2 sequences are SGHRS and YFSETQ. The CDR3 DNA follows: TGCGCCAGCAGCCGCGGACAGGCCTTCTATGGCTACACCTTC. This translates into CASSRGQAFYGYTF.

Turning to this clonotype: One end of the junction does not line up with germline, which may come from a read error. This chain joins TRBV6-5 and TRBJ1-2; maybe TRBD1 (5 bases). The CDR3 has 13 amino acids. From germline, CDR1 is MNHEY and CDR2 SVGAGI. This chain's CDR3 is CASSSGQAGGYTF. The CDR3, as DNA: TGTGCTAGCAGTTCAGGACAAGCGGGGGGCTACACCTTC.

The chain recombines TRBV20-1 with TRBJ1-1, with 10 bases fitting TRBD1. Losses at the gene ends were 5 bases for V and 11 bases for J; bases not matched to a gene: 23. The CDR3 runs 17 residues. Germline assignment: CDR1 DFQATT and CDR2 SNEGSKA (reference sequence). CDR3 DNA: TGCAGTGCTGCAAAAGACACTCTAAAAAGGGACAGGGGTAAGGCTTTCTTT. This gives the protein CSAAKDTLKRDRGKAFF.